The clone carrying this T cell receptor beta chain was recorded many times. This sample is drawn from a study of T-cell reconstitution after alpha-beta-depleted transplantation in children. A library of TCRbeta sequences, prepared with unique molecular identifiers, was generated. TCRdb redid the calling of the PCR reads with MiXCR, one entry per CDR3 protein. The sample contains roughly 200,000 distinct CDR3 sequences, more than 12% of which appear only once. The V gene lost 5 bases and the J gene lost 3 bases, with 10 bases spanning the gap. This CDR3 has 13 residues. The J gene is TRBJ1-2, the V gene TRBV12-3 or TRBV12-4; D ambiguous. The sequencing used PBMCs from the stem cell graft donor, collected from the stem cell graft. The sequence came from a human donor who donated a stem cell graft to a child with acute lymphoblastic leukemia. CDR3 bases: TGTGCCAGCAGTCCGGACGTGTACTATGGCTACACCTTC. This encodes CASSPDVYYGYTF.